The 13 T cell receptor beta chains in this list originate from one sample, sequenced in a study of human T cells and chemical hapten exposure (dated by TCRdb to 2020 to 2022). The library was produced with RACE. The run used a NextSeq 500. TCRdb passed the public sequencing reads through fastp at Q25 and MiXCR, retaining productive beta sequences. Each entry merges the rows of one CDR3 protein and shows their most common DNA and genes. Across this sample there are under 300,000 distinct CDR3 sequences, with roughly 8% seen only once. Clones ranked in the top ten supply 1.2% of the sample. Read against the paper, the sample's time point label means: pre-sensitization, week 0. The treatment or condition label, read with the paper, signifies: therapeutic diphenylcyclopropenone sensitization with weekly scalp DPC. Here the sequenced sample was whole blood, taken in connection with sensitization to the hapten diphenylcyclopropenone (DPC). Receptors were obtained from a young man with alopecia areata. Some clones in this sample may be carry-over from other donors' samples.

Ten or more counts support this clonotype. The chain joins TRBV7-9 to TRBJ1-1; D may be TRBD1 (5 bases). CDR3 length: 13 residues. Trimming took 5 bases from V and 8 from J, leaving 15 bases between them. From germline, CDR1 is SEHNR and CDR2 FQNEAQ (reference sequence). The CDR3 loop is CASSITTGPEAFF. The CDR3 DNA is TGTGCCAGCAGCATCACGACGGGACCAGAAGCTTTCTTT.

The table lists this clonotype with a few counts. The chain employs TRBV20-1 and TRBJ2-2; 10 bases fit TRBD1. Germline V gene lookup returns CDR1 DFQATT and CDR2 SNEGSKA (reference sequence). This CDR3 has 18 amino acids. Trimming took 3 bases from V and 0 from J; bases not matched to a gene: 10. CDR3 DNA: TGCAGTGCTAGTGGGACAGGGGTACGAAGGTCGAACACCGGGGAGCTGTTTTTT. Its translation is CSASGTGVRRSNTGELFF.

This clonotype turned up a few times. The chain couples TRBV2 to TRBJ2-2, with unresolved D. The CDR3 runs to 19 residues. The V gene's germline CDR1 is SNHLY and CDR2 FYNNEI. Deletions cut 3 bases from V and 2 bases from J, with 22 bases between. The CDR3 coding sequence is TGTGCCAGCAGTGATTTTCTAAACCGGCTAGGATTCAACACCGGGGAGCTGTTTTTT. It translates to CASSDFLNRLGFNTGELFF.

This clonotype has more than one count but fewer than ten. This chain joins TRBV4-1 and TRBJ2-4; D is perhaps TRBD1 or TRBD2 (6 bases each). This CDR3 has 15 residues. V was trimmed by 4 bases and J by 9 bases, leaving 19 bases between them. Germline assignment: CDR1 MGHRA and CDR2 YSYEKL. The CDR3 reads CASSLHPRGLGIQYF. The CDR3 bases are TGCGCCAGCAGCCTCCACCCCCGGGGGCTCGGCATTCAGTACTTC.

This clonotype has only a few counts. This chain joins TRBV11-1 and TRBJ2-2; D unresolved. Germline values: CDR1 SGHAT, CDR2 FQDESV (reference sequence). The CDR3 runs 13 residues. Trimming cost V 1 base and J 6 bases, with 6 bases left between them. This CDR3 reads CASSLGTPGELFF. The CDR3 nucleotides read TGTGCCAGCAGCTTAGGGACCCCCGGGGAGCTGTTTTTT.

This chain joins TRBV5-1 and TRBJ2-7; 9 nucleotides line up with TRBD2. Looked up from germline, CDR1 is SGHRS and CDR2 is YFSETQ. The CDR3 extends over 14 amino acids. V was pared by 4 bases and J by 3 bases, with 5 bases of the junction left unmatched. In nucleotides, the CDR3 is TGCGCCAGCAGCGCCGGACTAGCGAGCTACGAGCAGTACTTC. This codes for CASSAGLASYEQYF. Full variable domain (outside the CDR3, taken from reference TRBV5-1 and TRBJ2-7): KAGVTQTPRYLIKTRGQQVTLSCSPISGHRSVSWYQQTPGQGLQFLFEYFSETQRNKGNFPGRFSGRQFSNSRSEMNVSTLELGDSALYLCASSAGLASYEQYFGPGTRLTVT.

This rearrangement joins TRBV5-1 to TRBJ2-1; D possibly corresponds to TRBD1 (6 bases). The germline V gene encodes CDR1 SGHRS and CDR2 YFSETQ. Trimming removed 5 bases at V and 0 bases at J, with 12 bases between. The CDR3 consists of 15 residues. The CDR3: CASRWTVSSYNEQFF. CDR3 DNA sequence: TGCGCCAGCAGATGGACAGTTTCCTCCTACAATGAGCAGTTCTTC. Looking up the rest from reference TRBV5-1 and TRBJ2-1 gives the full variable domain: KAGVTQTPRYLIKTRGQQVTLSCSPISGHRSVSWYQQTPGQGLQFLFEYFSETQRNKGNFPGRFSGRQFSNSRSEMNVSTLELGDSALYLCASRWTVSSYNEQFFGPGTRLTVL.

This CDR3 reads CASSQELHSNQPQHF. CDR3 nucleotides: TGTGCCAGCAGCCAAGAACTTCATTCCAATCAGCCCCAGCATTTT. J is TRBJ1-5 and V is TRBV4-2; D remains unclear. Trimming took off 0 bases at V and 3 bases at J, with 9 bases between the two ends. The germline V gene has CDR1 LGHNA and CDR2 YNFKEQ. CDR3 size: 15 residues.

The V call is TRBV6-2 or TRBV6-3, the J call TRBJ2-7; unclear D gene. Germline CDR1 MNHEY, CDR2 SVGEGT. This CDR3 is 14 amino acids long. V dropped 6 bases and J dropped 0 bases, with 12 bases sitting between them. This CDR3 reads CASRLFRASYEQYV. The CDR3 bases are TGTGCCAGCAGACTTTTTAGGGCCTCCTACGAGCAGTACGTC.

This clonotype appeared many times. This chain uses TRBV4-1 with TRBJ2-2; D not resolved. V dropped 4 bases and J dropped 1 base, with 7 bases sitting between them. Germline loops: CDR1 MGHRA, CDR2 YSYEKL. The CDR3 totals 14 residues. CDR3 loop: CASSLGLNTGELFF. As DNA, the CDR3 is TGCGCCAGCAGCCTTGGCCTGAACACCGGGGAGCTGTTTTTT.

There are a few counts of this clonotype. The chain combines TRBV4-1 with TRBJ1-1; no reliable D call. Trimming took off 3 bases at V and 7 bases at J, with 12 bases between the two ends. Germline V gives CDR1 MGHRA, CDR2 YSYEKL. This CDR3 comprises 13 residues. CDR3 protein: CASSHPLRSEAFF. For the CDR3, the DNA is TGCGCCAGCAGCCACCCTCTTCGCAGTGAAGCTTTCTTT.

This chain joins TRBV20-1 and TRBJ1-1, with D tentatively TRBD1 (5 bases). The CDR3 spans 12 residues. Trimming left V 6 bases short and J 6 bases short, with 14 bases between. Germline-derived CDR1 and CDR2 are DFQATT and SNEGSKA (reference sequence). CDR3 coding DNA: TGCAGTGCACAGTCCCTAGGGGCTGAAGCTTTCTTT. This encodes CSAQSLGAEAFF.

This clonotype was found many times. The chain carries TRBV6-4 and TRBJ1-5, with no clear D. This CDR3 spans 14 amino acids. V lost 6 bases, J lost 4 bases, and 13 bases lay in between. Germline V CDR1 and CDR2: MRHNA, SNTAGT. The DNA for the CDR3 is TGTGCCAGCAGCAACCGGGTAGGGAATCAGCCCCAGCATTTT. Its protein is CASSNRVGNQPQHF.